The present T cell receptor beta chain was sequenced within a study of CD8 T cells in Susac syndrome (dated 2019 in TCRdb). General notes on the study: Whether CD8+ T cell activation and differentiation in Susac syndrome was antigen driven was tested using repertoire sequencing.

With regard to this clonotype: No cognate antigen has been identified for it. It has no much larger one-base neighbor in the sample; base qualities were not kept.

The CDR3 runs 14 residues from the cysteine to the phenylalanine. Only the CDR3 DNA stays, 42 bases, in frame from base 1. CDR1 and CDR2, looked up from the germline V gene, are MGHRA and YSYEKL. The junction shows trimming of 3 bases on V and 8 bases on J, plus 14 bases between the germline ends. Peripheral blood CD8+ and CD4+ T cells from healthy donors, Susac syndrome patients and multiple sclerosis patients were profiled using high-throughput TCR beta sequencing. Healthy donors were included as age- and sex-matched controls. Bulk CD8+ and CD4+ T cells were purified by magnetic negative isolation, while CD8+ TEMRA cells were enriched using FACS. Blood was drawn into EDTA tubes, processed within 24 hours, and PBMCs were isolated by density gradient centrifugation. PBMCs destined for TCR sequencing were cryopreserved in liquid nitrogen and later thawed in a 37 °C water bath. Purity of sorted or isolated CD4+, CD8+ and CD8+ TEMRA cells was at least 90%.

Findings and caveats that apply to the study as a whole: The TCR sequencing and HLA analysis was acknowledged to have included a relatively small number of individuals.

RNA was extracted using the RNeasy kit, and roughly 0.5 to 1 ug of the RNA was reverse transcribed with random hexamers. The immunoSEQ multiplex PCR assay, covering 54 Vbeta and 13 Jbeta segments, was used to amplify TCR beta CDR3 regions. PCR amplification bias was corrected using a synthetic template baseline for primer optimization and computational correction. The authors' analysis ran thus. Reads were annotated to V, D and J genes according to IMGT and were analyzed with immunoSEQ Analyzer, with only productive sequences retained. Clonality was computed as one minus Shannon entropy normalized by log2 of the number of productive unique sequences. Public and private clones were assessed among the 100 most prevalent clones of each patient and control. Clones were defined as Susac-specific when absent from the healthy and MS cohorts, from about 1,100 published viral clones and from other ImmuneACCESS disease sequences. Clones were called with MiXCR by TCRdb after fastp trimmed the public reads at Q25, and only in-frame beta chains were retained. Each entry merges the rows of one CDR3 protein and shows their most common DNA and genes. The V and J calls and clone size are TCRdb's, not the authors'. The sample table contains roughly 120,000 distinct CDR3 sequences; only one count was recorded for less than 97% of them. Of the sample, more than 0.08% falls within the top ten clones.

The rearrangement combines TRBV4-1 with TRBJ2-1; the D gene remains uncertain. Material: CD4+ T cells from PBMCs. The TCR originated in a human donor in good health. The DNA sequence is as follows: TGCGCCAGCAGCCACCCCCAGGCGTTCGATGAGCAGTTCTTC. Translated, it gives CASSHPQAFDEQFF.